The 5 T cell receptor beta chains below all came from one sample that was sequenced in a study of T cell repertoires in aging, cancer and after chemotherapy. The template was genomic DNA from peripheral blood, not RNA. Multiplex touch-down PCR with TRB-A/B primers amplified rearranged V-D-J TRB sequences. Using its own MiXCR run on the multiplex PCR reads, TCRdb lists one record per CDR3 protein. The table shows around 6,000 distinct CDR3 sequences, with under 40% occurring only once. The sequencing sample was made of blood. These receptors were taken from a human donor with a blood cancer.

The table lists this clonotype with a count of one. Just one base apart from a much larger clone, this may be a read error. The CDR3 reads CSVRGLGETQYF. CDR3 DNA: TGCAGCGTTCGGGGTCTCGGGGAGACCCAGTACTTC. The rearrangement uses TRBV29-1 and TRBJ2-1, with TRBD2 as a possible D gene (5 bases). Near its end, the DNA agrees better with TRBJ2-5, so the J call may be wrong. The germline CDR1 and CDR2 sequences are SQVTM and ANQGSEA. This CDR3 comprises 12 residues.

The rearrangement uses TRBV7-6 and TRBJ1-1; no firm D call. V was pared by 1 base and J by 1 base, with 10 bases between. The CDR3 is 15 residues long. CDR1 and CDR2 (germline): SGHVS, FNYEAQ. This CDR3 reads CASSLGRARNTEAFF. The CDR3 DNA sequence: TGTGCCAGCAGCTTAGGAAGAGCGAGGAACACTGAAGCTTTCTTT.

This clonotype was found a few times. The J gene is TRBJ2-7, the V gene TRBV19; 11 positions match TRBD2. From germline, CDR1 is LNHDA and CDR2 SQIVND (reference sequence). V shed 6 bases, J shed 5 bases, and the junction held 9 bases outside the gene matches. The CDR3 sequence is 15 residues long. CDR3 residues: CASRGITSGSHEQYF. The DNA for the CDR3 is TGTGCCAGTAGGGGCATCACTAGCGGGAGTCACGAGCAGTACTTC. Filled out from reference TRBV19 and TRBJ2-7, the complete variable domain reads DGGITQSPKYLFRKEGQNVTLSCEQNLNHDAMYWYRQDPGQGLRLIYYSQIVNDFQKGDIAEGYSVSREKKESFPLTVTSAQKNPTAFYLCASRGITSGSHEQYFGPGTRLTVT.

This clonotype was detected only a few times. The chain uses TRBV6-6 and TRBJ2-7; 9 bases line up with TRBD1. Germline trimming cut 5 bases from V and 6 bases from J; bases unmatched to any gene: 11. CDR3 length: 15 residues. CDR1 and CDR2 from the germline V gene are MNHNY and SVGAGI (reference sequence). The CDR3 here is CASSPGQGRRVEQYF. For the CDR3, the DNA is TGTGCCAGCAGTCCCGGACAGGGGAGACGGGTCGAGCAGTACTTC.

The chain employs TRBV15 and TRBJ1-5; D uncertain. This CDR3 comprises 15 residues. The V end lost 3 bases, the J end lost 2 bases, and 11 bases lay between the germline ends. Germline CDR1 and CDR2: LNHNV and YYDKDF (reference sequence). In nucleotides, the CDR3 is TGTGCCACCAGCAGGGACTTGGTAGGCAATCAGCCCCAGCATTTT. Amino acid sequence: CATSRDLVGNQPQHF. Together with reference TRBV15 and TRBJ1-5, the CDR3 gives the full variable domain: DAMVIQNPRYQVTQFGKPVTLSCSQTLNHNVMYWYQQKSSQAPKLLFHYYDKDFNNEADTPDNFQSRRPNTSFCFLDIRSPGLGDTAMYLCATSRDLVGNQPQHFGDGTRLSIL.